This record concerns one T cell receptor (beta chain) sequence. The data are from a study of blood T cell repertoires in COVID-19. The V and J ends lost 6 bases and 0 bases, in that order; junction bases with no gene match: 4. The CDR3 has 15 amino acids. Germline loops: CDR1 MNHEY, CDR2 SVGAGI. Method: immunoSEQ multiplex PCR; TCRdb's copy keeps in-frame clones and lacks some. Here the sample spans about 100,000 clones, over 80% being singletons. This receptor was taken from a man between 50 and 59 years old with active or convalescent COVID-19. The chain links TRBV6-5 to TRBJ2-3; 9 bases agree with TRBD2. Sample: peripheral blood. The CDR3 spells CASRPSGISTDTQYF. For the CDR3, the DNA is TGTGCCAGCAGACCTAGCGGGATTAGCACAGATACGCAGTATTTT.